A selection of T cell receptor beta chains follows, all from one sample in a study of blood T cell repertoires in COVID-19. Some clones are missing from TCRdb's copy, which holds only in-frame ones; the method was immunoSEQ multiplex PCR. The table shows roughly 460,000 clones, with over 85% occurring only once. Sequenced sample: peripheral blood. These receptors originate from a man between 18 and 35 years old with COVID-19, enrolled during active disease. The CDR3 runs from the conserved cysteine through the conserved F or W.

j_call v_call cdr3_aa
TRBJ1-1 TRBV30 CAWSQLGDRATEAFF
TRBJ1-4 TRBV3-1/TRBV3-2 CASSQGRGVEKLFF
TRBJ1-5 TRBV27 CASSTRRSLNQPQHF
TRBJ1-6 TRBV28 CAAQGLSYNSPLHF
TRBJ1-5 TRBV3-1/TRBV3-2 CASSHAGTGGNQPQHF
TRBJ1-5 TRBV19 CASSIVTVNFYSNQPQHF
TRBJ1-2 TRBV28 CASSPGQGKYGYTF
TRBJ1-3 TRBV5-4 CASSLFSAQNTIYF
TRBJ1-1 TRBV27 CASSLTTGVTEAFF
TRBJ1-6 TRBV19 CASSTSGGSSPLHF
TRBJ1-3 TRBV5-1 CASSSPGQAGNTIYF
TRBJ1-5 TRBV7-8 CASSLPETGNQPQHF
TRBJ2-7 TRBV2 CASSERDNF
TRBJ1-2 TRBV5-4 CASSSGIKTGSYGYTF
TRBJ2-3 TRBV20-1 CSASLISGNTDTQYF
TRBJ2-7 TRBV6-4 CASHLGQFFSDEQYF
TRBJ2-3 TRBV5-1 CASSHTGQGARAGDTQYF
TRBJ2-3 TRBV29-1 CSYTGGTDTQYF
TRBJ1-2 TRBV19 CASSIQGRGNYGYTF
TRBJ1-1 TRBV29-1 CSVEEQGNTEAFF
TRBJ2-5 TRBV27 CASSPPAQLEVRETQYF
TRBJ1-2 TRBV2 CASSEIATGGYTF